These 15 T cell receptor beta chains originate from one sample sequenced in a study of identical twins. TCRdb re-called the 5' RACE reads with MiXCR, one entry per CDR3 protein. The data show some 97,000 distinct CDR3 sequences, with just under 6% seen just once and around 12% held by the top ten. The source material was memory T cells sorted from blood. These receptors all stem from a woman aged 45 to 65 in good health.

V is TRBV10-1 and J is TRBJ1-1; no clear D. The CDR3 extends over 14 amino acids. Trimming took off 3 bases at V and 1 base at J, with 9 bases between the two ends. Germline V gene data show CDR1 as WNHNN and CDR2 as SYGVQD (reference sequence). The CDR3 loop reads CASSDGLPNTEAFF. The CDR3 bases are TGCGCCAGCAGTGATGGACTGCCGAACACTGAAGCTTTCTTT.

This clonotype was seen repeatedly, ten times or more. The rearrangement joins TRBV20-1 to TRBJ2-5, with D possibly being TRBD2 (6 bases). CDR3 length: 14 amino acids. The germline V and J ends were trimmed by 6 bases and 5 bases, with 19 bases remaining between them. Germline loops: CDR1 DFQATT, CDR2 SNEGSKA (reference sequence). CDR3 residues: CSAPPVGLKETQYF. The CDR3, as DNA: TGCAGTGCACCTCCGGTGGGACTGAAGGAGACCCAGTACTTC.

This clonotype was counted many times. The chain recombines TRBV12-3 or TRBV12-4 with TRBJ2-7; possibly TRBD2 for D (6 bases). Trimming removed 5 bases at V and 2 bases at J, with 13 bases between. CDR3 length: 14 amino acids. CDR3 coding DNA: TGTGCCAGCAGTCCGCGGGACTCGCCCTACGAGCAGTACTTC. Its translation: CASSPRDSPYEQYF.

This clonotype was counted at least ten times. The chain employs TRBV5-1 and TRBJ2-7; 8 bases fit TRBD1. V lost 4 bases and J lost 5; bases outside the gene matches: 5. This CDR3 comprises 13 residues. Germline V gives CDR1 SGHRS, CDR2 YFSETQ. The CDR3 protein is CASSPGQGNEQYF. Here the CDR3 DNA reads TGCGCCAGCAGCCCCGGACAGGGCAACGAGCAGTACTTC.

This clonotype was recorded a few times. This chain connects TRBV6-5 to TRBJ1-5; 8 positions match TRBD1. The trim removed 8 bases at V and 3 bases at J, leaving 6 bases unmatched. The CDR3 consists of 14 residues. Germline V gene sequence: CDR1 MNHEY, CDR2 SVGAGI. The CDR3 loop is CASGRTGYNQPQHF. DNA for the CDR3: TGTGCCAGCGGAAGGACAGGGTACAATCAGCCCCAGCATTTT.

The chain uses TRBV5-1 and TRBJ2-7; 7 bases align to TRBD1. With V trimmed by 0 bases and J by 2 bases, 5 bases remained unmatched. In germline, CDR1 is SGHRS, CDR2 YFSETQ. The CDR3 has 15 amino acids. CDR3: CASSLGGGLPYEQYF. CDR3 coding DNA: TGCGCCAGCAGCTTGGGAGGGGGCCTCCCCTACGAGCAGTACTTC.

This clonotype was detected many times. The chain combines TRBV4-1 with TRBJ2-3, with D perhaps assigned TRBD1 or TRBD2 (6 bases each). Looked up from germline, CDR1 is MGHRA and CDR2 is YSYEKL. V shed 3 bases and J shed 3 bases, with 13 bases lying between them. This CDR3 contains 15 residues. CDR3 in DNA: TGCGCCAGCAGCCACCCTCGGGGGCGGACAGATACGCAGTATTTT. Protein sequence: CASSHPRGRTDTQYF.

This clonotype has just a few counts. The rearrangement uses TRBV5-6 and TRBJ1-5, with D possibly TRBD1 on 6 matching bases. Trimming stripped 2 bases from V and 3 bases from J, with 9 bases between. CDR1 and CDR2 (germline): SGHDT, YYEEEE. The CDR3 spans 14 residues. For the CDR3, the DNA is TGTGCCAGCAGCTTCGACAGGAACAATCAGCCCCAGCATTTT. Amino acid sequence: CASSFDRNNQPQHF.

There are a few counts of this clonotype. The chain employs TRBV7-6 and TRBJ2-5; no clear D. CDR1 SGHVS and CDR2 FNYEAQ come from the germline V gene. V lost 5 bases, J lost 3 bases, and 7 bases lay in between. The CDR3 extends over 12 amino acids. DNA of the CDR3: TGTGCCAGCAGCGCCCTCGAAGAGACCCAGTACTTC. It encodes CASSALEETQYF.

This clonotype was counted between two and nine times. The chain couples TRBV6-5 to TRBJ2-1; 9 bases line up with TRBD2. From germline, CDR1 is MNHEY and CDR2 SVGAGI. V was pared by 6 bases and J by 0 bases, with 9 bases of the junction left unmatched. The CDR3 has 17 amino acids. In DNA, the CDR3 is TGTGCCAGCAGCGGGGGTAGCGGGAGTGGCTCCTACAATGAGCAGTTCTTC. Its translation: CASSGGSGSGSYNEQFF.

Many counts were recorded for this clonotype. The chain links TRBV29-1 to TRBJ1-3; D not certain. This CDR3 has 13 amino acids. CDR1 and CDR2 from the germline V gene are SQVTM and ANQGSEA. V was cut by 3 bases and J by 0 bases, with 6 bases left in between. CDR3 in DNA: TGCAGCGTTGAGGGCCGCTCTGGAAACACCATATATTTT. Its translation is CSVEGRSGNTIYF.

This sequence joins TRBV5-5 and TRBJ2-1, with 7 positions matching TRBD2. Germline V lookup: CDR1 SGHKS, CDR2 YYEKEE (reference sequence). Losses at the gene ends were 2 bases for V and 5 bases for J; bases not matched to a gene: 13. The CDR3 sequence is 17 residues long. CDR3 DNA sequence: TGTGCCAGCAGCTTCAGGATGGGGCTAGCGGTCCACAATGAGCAGTTCTTC. This sequence encodes CASSFRMGLAVHNEQFF.

This clonotype has a count of ten or more. V gene TRBV29-1 combines with J gene TRBJ2-5; D may be TRBD1 (5 bases). Germline V gene sequence: CDR1 SQVTM, CDR2 ANQGSEA. V lost 6 bases and J 5 bases, leaving 19 bases between the germline ends. The CDR3 has 14 residues. The chain's CDR3 is CSVRDSRRWETQYF. The CDR3 nucleotides are TGCAGCGTCCGTGACAGCCGGCGGTGGGAGACCCAGTACTTC. Drawing the rest from reference TRBV29-1 and TRBJ2-5, the complete variable domain is SAVISQKPSRDICQRGTSLTIQCQVDSQVTMMFWYRQQPGQSLTLIATANQGSEATYESGFVIDKFPISRPNLTFSTLTVSNMSPEDSSIYLCSVRDSRRWETQYFGPGTRLLVL.

This clonotype was picked up many times. The chain is built from TRBV29-1 and TRBJ1-1; D is unclear. The germline gives CDR1 SQVTM, CDR2 ANQGSEA. The CDR3 runs 11 residues. Trimming took 4 bases from V and 6 from J, leaving 9 bases between them. CDR3: CSVGLLAEAFF. The CDR3 bases are TGCAGCGTTGGCCTCCTCGCTGAAGCTTTCTTT. Full variable domain (outside the CDR3, taken from reference TRBV29-1 and TRBJ1-1): SAVISQKPSRDICQRGTSLTIQCQVDSQVTMMFWYRQQPGQSLTLIATANQGSEATYESGFVIDKFPISRPNLTFSTLTVSNMSPEDSSIYLCSVGLLAEAFFGQGTRLTVV.

In its sample, this clonotype was seen many times. The chain carries TRBV5-6 and TRBJ1-1; a possible D gene is TRBD1 (6 bases). The V and J ends lost 1 base and 8 bases respectively, with 9 bases between them. CDR3 length equals 12 residues. CDR1 is SGHDT, CDR2 YYEEEE, per germline. The CDR3 DNA is TGTGCCAGCAGCTTGACAGGGTCGGAAGCTTTCTTT. Its protein product is CASSLTGSEAFF.